The rows below give T cell receptor beta chains drawn from one sample of a study of T cell responses to AZD1222 COVID-19 vaccine. Only in-frame clones appear in the TCRdb table, and some are missing; sequencing was by immunoSEQ multiplex PCR. Of 95,000 to 110,000 clones in the sample, approximately 90% were seen once. This specimen was peripheral blood, taken on day 0 of AZD1222 vaccination. The receptors shown here come from an adult in good health. The CDR3 runs from the conserved cysteine through the conserved F or W. A D gene is named only where the DNA matches it firmly. Size is stated for part of the rows, as once, few or many counts, or as a class when the clone is expanded.

abundance,v_gene,d_gene,j_gene,CDR3aa,CDR3nt
few,TRBV7-3,TRBD2,TRBJ2-2,CASSLMGLAGPTGELFF,TGTGCCAGCAGCTTAATGGGACTAGCGGGGCCCACCGGGGAGCTGTTTTTT
NA,TRBV7-8,NA,TRBJ2-5,CASSLQGRQETQYF,TGTGCCAGCAGCTTGCAGGGGCGACAAGAGACCCAGTACTTC
NA,TRBV18,NA,TRBJ1-4,CASSPDEKLFF,TGTGCCAGCTCACCGGATGAAAAACTGTTTTTT
once,TRBV10-3,NA,TRBJ2-1,CAISDSSQKFF,TGTGCCATCAGTGATTCTAGCCAAAAGTTCTTC
few,TRBV5-4,NA,TRBJ2-1,CASSSSGLYNEQFF,TGTGCCAGCAGCAGTAGCGGCCTGTACAATGAGCAGTTCTTC
NA,TRBV6-5,TRBD1,TRBJ1-1,CASIGTENTEAFF,TGTGCCAGCATTGGGACAGAGAACACTGAAGCTTTCTTT
NA,TRBV6-1,NA,TRBJ1-3,CASSETELRGNTIYF,TGTGCCAGCAGTGAAACAGAACTCCGTGGAAACACCATATATTTT
once,TRBV19,NA,TRBJ2-7,CASSAVGGGAARYEQYF,TGTGCCAGTAGTGCCGTTGGTGGGGGGGCCGCTAGATACGAGCAGTACTTC
NA,TRBV19,NA,TRBJ1-2,CASSSRRDIGYGYTF,TGTGCCAGTAGTAGCCGACGGGACATAGGGTATGGCTACACCTTC
NA,TRBV3-1/TRBV3-2,NA,TRBJ1-2,CASSPPQGRYTF,TGTGCCAGCAGCCCCCCCCAGGGTCGCTACACCTTC
NA,TRBV6-5,NA,TRBJ1-1,CASSSKGSRGEAFF,TGTGCCAGCAGTTCAAAGGGATCTCGGGGTGAAGCTTTCTTT
once,TRBV29-1,NA,TRBJ1-1,CSVEDRLKSFF,TGCAGCGTTGAAGATCGCCTGAAATCTTTCTTT
NA,TRBV7-9,NA,TRBJ2-2,CASSNRDSNTGELFF,TGTGCCAGCAGCAACCGGGACTCCAACACCGGGGAGCTGTTTTTT
NA,TRBV18,TRBD2,TRBJ2-4,CASTLGPRLAGEYIQYF,TGTGCCAGCACCCTAGGCCCCCGACTAGCGGGGGAGTACATTCAGTACTTC
NA,TRBV12-3/TRBV12-4,NA,TRBJ1-1,CASSFGRGARAFF,TGTGCCAGCAGTTTCGGAAGGGGGGCAAGGGCTTTCTTT